This note documents a single T cell receptor beta chain sequence. This clonotype was observed a few times. There is no known antigen for this receptor. Per-base qualities were not stored, and no clone one base away is much larger. Every donor was a healthy Caucasian. The twin cohort comprised three pairs of female monozygotic twins, all aged about 18 to 30 years. Positive isolation kits from Invitrogen were used to isolate CD4+ and CD8+ T cell populations. The library came from 5' RACE. The run used an Illumina HiSeq 2000. Template switching added a universal primer binding site, and the final cDNA carried a unique molecular identifier that allowed TCR cDNA molecules to be counted accurately. First-strand cDNA for TCR alpha and beta chains was synthesized from specific primers in the conserved constant-segment region. To control for contamination, every cDNA library carried two barcodes: a SMART-Mk sample barcode plus Illumina barcodes. TruSeq adapter sequences, together with Illumina sample barcodes, were added in two successive PCR steps. The TCR alpha and beta cDNA libraries were sequenced on the Illumina HiSeq platform using custom primers. The authors' pipeline ran thus. MiGEC was used to process raw reads and extract unique molecular identifiers, and MiXCR was used to find CDR3 positions. Recombination models were inferred per individual with the repgenHMM and IGoR tools using an EM algorithm. Shared clonotype analysis was performed with the tcR package in R, normalizing sharing by the product of cloneset sizes. To study raw recombination without the effects of thymic and clonal selection, out-of-frame nonproductive sequences were analyzed. The public reads were run again by TCRdb, first through fastp at Q25 and then through MiXCR, and only productive beta chains were kept. Entries are consolidated by CDR3 protein sequence, retaining the most common genes and DNA. What appears here as the V and J calls and clone size reflects TCRdb's work, not the paper's. For this sample there are about 520,000 distinct CDR3 sequences; approximately 22% appear just once. Of the sample, 0.91% falls within the top ten clones.

This sample stems from a study of identical twins (dated by TCRdb to 2016 to 2017). A note on the overall study: The study deep-sequenced TCR alpha and beta repertoires from monozygotic twins, unrelated adults of various ages and cord blood to test whether fetal clonotypes persist. Replicate twin experiments were performed at different times using different library preparation protocols to rule out contamination. Study-level results and caveats: Compared with coincidental sharing between unrelated individuals, out-of-frame TCR alpha sequences shared between twins showed an excess of sequences with low generation probability. Fewer insertions were carried by abundant cord blood beta clonotypes; a weaker similar trend was observed in young adult naive repertoires, while no such trend was observed in memory repertoires. The excess sharing between twins in beta out-of-frame sequences was weaker because fewer shared sequences reduced the signal-to-noise ratio. Because the same donors could not be followed over many years, the conclusions relied on cross-sectional statistical analysis. Recombination models systematically underestimated out-of-frame TCR alpha sharing in monozygotic twins but agreed with sharing between unrelated individuals. Zero-insertion analyses could be partly confounded by invariant T cells such as MAIT and iNKT, though diverse VJ usage argued against such confounding for most clonotypes.

This sample also appeared in a second study, on T cells expressing NK-cell markers. The second investigation adds: Three sorted T-cell subsets (CD3+CD56+NKG2C+, CD3+CD56+NKG2C- and CD3+CD56-NKG2C+) from several donors had their TCR beta-chain repertoires profiled. Seven of the eight sequenced donors were HCMV-seropositive and one was HCMV-seronegative. In several experiments an anti-gammadeltaTCR antibody was added to restrict sorting to alphabetaTCR-expressing T cells. For roughly six donors, the dominant CD3+CD56+NKG2C+ clonotypes were among the top 10 CD8+ clonotypes and accounted for roughly 1.0-7.5% of CD8+ T cells. Those dominant clonotypes were again the most abundant among CD3+CD56-NKG2C+ cells in a handful of donors, at about 28.3-60.1%. Whether the expanded NKG2C-expressing T cell clones were specific for HCMV antigens was left unclear. All eight donors whose samples were sequenced were randomly selected healthy volunteers, three of them men and five women. HCMV-specific IgG was detected in serum with a commercial ELISA kit to determine HCMV serostatus. Reads were demultiplexed and grouped by UMI with MIGEC, and clonotypes were assembled and quantified with MiTCR. To remove erroneous sequences, TCR cDNA sequences were retained only when supported by two or more reads. The tcR package was used for downstream repertoire analysis, and clonotypes were matched across fractions by CDR3 nucleotide sequence plus V segment. VDJmatch was used to annotate antigen specificity against VDJdb, with one amino acid substitution in CDR3 permitted.

This TCR derives from a woman aged 18-30 years in good health. The sequenced material came from CD4+ T cells sorted from blood.

Here is the DNA: TGTGCCAGCAGCTTGCGACTAGCGGGGGGGCCTATAGATACGCAGTATTTT. Protein translation: CASSLRLAGGPIDTQYF. Here the chain combines TRBV5-6 and TRBJ2-3, with 14 central nucleotides matching TRBD2. V ends up 1 base short and J 5 bases short, with an unmatched junction base count of 6. The germline V gene gives CDR1 as SGHDT and CDR2 as YYEEEE. The CDR3 numbers 17 residues from cysteine through phenylalanine. Just the 51-base CDR3 DNA is kept, in frame starting at base 1.